Listed below are T cell receptor beta chains from one sample, sequenced in a study of T cell responses to AZD1222 COVID-19 vaccine. TCRdb's copy holds only in-frame clones and misses some; the assay was immunoSEQ multiplex PCR. The table has some 280,000 clones, 90% to 95% seen once; the top ten hold 0.55%. This specimen was peripheral blood, taken 28 days after the second AZD1222 dose. Receptor source: an adult who received the AZD1222 COVID-19 vaccine. Each CDR3 is given with its conserved first and last residue. A D gene is named only where the DNA matches it firmly. Rows may omit the clone size; those that give it use once, few, many or a size class.

v_gene,j_gene,d_gene,abundance,CDR3nt,CDR3aa
TRBV7-9,TRBJ2-7,.,.,TGTGCCAGCACCCCTGGGGGCTACGAGCAGTACTTC,CASTPGGYEQYF
TRBV25-1,TRBJ1-6,.,.,TGTGCCAGCAGTGAATCTGGGAATTCACCCCTCCACTTT,CASSESGNSPLHF
TRBV5-1,TRBJ2-7,TRBD2,.,TGCGCCAGCAGCCCCAGCGGGAGATATTCCTACGAGCAGTACTTC,CASSPSGRYSYEQYF
TRBV5-1,TRBJ2-7,.,.,TGCGCCAGCAGTCCCGGGCCCAGAGACTACGAGCAGTACTTC,CASSPGPRDYEQYF
TRBV5-4,TRBJ1-2,.,once,TGTGCCAGCAGCCGGGACGGCAGCTATGGCTACACCTTC,CASSRDGSYGYTF
TRBV28,TRBJ2-1,.,.,TGTGCCAGCGGGCAGGGGATTCGCGATGAGCAGTTCTTC,CASGQGIRDEQFF
TRBV28,TRBJ2-1,.,.,TGTGCCAGCAGTTTAGCAGATCGGGATGAGCAGTTCTTC,CASSLADRDEQFF
TRBV28,TRBJ1-4,.,.,TGTGTCAGCAGTTTGAGACTTATCAATGAAAAACTGTTTTTT,CVSSLRLINEKLFF
TRBV5-1,TRBJ1-6,TRBD1,.,TGCGCCAGCAGCTGGGGACAGGGGGTGGGTTCACCCCTCCACTTT,CASSWGQGVGSPLHF
TRBV5-1,TRBJ2-2,.,.,TGCGCCAGCAGCTCACAGGGTTCCGGGGAGCTGTTTTTT,CASSSQGSGELFF
TRBV6-5,TRBJ2-7,.,.,TGTGCCAGCAACCAAGGGGGGAGCGAGCAGTACTTC,CASNQGGSEQYF
TRBV4-1,TRBJ2-5,.,.,TGCGCCAGCAGCCGGAGGTCTGGGCCGGAGACCCAGTACTTC,CASSRRSGPETQYF
TRBV9,TRBJ1-2,.,.,TGTGCCAGCAGCGTAGGGGTGGGACAAACTTATAACTATGGCTACACCTTC,CASSVGVGQTYNYGYTF
TRBV6-5,TRBJ1-2,.,.,TGTGCCTCAAAAACACCAGGGGTCTCAGGTGGCTACACCTTC,CASKTPGVSGGYTF
TRBV5-6,TRBJ1-2,TRBD1,once,TGTGCCAGCAGCTCTGGACAGGAAGGGGACTATGGCTACACCTTC,CASSSGQEGDYGYTF
TRBV4-1,TRBJ1-1,.,once,TGCGCCAGCAGCCACATTACAGCCGGAGCTTTCTTT,CASSHITAGAFF
TRBV7-8,TRBJ1-5,TRBD1,.,TGTGCCAGCAGCTTAGAGGGACAGCAGCCCCAGCATTTT,CASSLEGQQPQHF
TRBV28,TRBJ2-2,.,.,TGTGCCGGGGGTAACACCGGGGAGCTGTTTTTT,CAGGNTGELFF
TRBV27,TRBJ2-2,.,.,TGTGCCAGCAGTTTCGCCAGGCGGAACACCGGGGAGCTGTTTTTT,CASSFARRNTGELFF
TRBV10-3,TRBJ2-1,TRBD2,.,TGTGCCATCAGTGAGCGGCGGGAGACCTACGGCAATGAGCAGTTCTTC,CAISERRETYGNEQFF
TRBV27,TRBJ1-1,TRBD1,.,TGTGCCAGCAGTTTCACAGGGGGCGGCACTGAAGCTTTCTTT,CASSFTGGGTEAFF
TRBV12-3/TRBV12-4,TRBJ2-2,.,.,TGTGCCAGCAGTCTGGGCGAGGGGGGGATTTTT,CASSLGEGGIF
TRBV5-1,TRBJ2-7,TRBD2,.,TGCGCCAGCAGCTTGGAACTAGCGGAATACGAGCAGTACTTC,CASSLELAEYEQYF
TRBV28,TRBJ1-2,.,.,TGTGCCAGCAGTTTGGAGCCCCCCAGCCAGCTTTATGGCTACACCTTC,CASSLEPPSQLYGYTF
TRBV6-5,TRBJ1-1,.,.,TGTGCCAGCAGTTATAATTTAGGAACTGAAGCTTTCTTT,CASSYNLGTEAFF
TRBV28,TRBJ2-7,.,.,TGTGCCAGCAGTTTAGCGGGGGCAGCATACGAGCAGTACTTC,CASSLAGAAYEQYF
TRBV3-1/TRBV3-2,TRBJ2-3,.,.,TGTGCCAGCAGCCCCAGTCGGGGGGCCACGCAGTATTTT,CASSPSRGATQYF
TRBV19,TRBJ1-1,TRBD1,few,TGTGCCAGTACCTCACAGGGGGAATGGGCTGAAGCTTTCTTT,CASTSQGEWAEAFF
TRBV6-5,TRBJ2-6,.,.,TGTGCCAGCGAAGTCTCTGGGGCCAACGTCCTGACTTTC,CASEVSGANVLTF
TRBV29-1,TRBJ1-2,.,.,TGCAGCGTTCAAGGGGCAGGTGGCTATGGCTACACCTTC,CSVQGAGGYGYTF
TRBV19,TRBJ2-7,.,.,TGTGCCAGTAGCAACTTGGTTTCGGGCGAGCAGTACTTC,CASSNLVSGEQYF
TRBV28,TRBJ2-7,.,.,TGTGCCAGCAAAACTTCCTACGAGCAGTACTTC,CASKTSYEQYF
TRBV7-6,TRBJ2-2,TRBD1,.,TGTGCCAGCAGCACAGGGGGCTGGGACACCGGGGAGCTGTTTTTT,CASSTGGWDTGELFF
TRBV28,TRBJ1-2,.,.,TGTGCCAGCAGCCAAGGGACAACCTATGGCTACACCTTC,CASSQGTTYGYTF
TRBV18,TRBJ2-5,TRBD2,.,TGTGCCAGCTCACCCGGGACTAGCGGGAGTGGGCAAGAGACCCAGTACTTC,CASSPGTSGSGQETQYF
TRBV5-1,TRBJ2-3,TRBD2,.,TGCGCCAGCAGCGCAGCGACTAGCGGGATCCGAGATACGCAGTATTTT,CASSAATSGIRDTQYF
TRBV3-1/TRBV3-2,TRBJ2-2,.,.,TGTGCCAGCAGCCAAGCCCGGACCCTCACCGGGGAGCTGTTTTTT,CASSQARTLTGELFF
TRBV6-6,TRBJ2-1,TRBD1,.,TGTGCCAGCAGCCTCTTTAGGGACAGGGGGCCCAATGAGCAGTTCTTC,CASSLFRDRGPNEQFF
TRBV25-1,TRBJ2-7,.,.,TGTGCCAGCAGTGAATACAGGGCGGCCGACGAGCAGTACTTC,CASSEYRAADEQYF
TRBV28,TRBJ1-2,.,.,TGTGCCAGCAGTTTATTGCCCACTCTAGGCTATGGCTACACCTTC,CASSLLPTLGYGYTF
TRBV7-9,TRBJ1-2,TRBD1,.,TGTGCCAGCAGCTTGCTTCGGACAGGGAACTATGGCTACACCTTC,CASSLLRTGNYGYTF
TRBV20-1,TRBJ1-6,.,.,TGCAGTGCTAGTATGGCCGTCAAAAATTCACCCCTCCACTTT,CSASMAVKNSPLHF
TRBV28,TRBJ1-1,.,.,TGTGCCAGCAGTTTATTTCGAGGGGGAACTGAAGCTTTCTTT,CASSLFRGGTEAFF
TRBV21-1,TRBJ2-7,.,.,TGTGCCAGCCCGGGACAGGGGTACGAGCAGTACTTC,CASPGQGYEQYF
TRBV28,TRBJ1-2,.,.,TGTGCCAGCACCCCCGACATCTCATCTAACTATGGCTACACCTTC,CASTPDISSNYGYTF
TRBV3-1/TRBV3-2,TRBJ2-5,.,.,TGTGCCAGCAGCCAAGTCGCAGTTCAAGAGACCCAGTACTTC,CASSQVAVQETQYF
TRBV7-2,TRBJ1-1,.,.,TGTGCCAGCAGCTATACAGGGTTCGAAGCTTTCTTT,CASSYTGFEAFF
TRBV28,TRBJ1-1,.,.,TGTGCCACCTGGTCCGTCAACACTGAAGCTTTCTTT,CATWSVNTEAFF
TRBV27,TRBJ2-2,TRBD1,.,TGTGCCAGCAGGGGGGGGGACAGGGCGGCCGGGGAGCTGTTTTTT,CASRGGDRAAGELFF
TRBV19,TRBJ2-3,TRBD2,.,TGTGCCAGTAGTCACTGGACTAGCGGCACAGATACGCAGTATTTT,CASSHWTSGTDTQYF
TRBV19,TRBJ1-5,.,once,TGTGCCAGTACCCCACCTTATAGCAATCAGCCCCAGCATTTT,CASTPPYSNQPQHF
TRBV28,TRBJ2-7,.,.,TGTGCCAGCAGTTTTCATAGTGGCGGCTCCTACGAGCAGTACTTC,CASSFHSGGSYEQYF
TRBV11-2,TRBJ2-7,TRBD2,.,TGTGCCAGCAGCTGGCTAGCGGAGCCCGAGCAGTACTTC,CASSWLAEPEQYF
TRBV7-3,TRBJ2-3,TRBD2,.,TGTGCCAGCAGCTTAGGACTAGCGAGCACAGATACGCAGTATTTT,CASSLGLASTDTQYF
TRBV28,TRBJ2-7,.,.,TGTGCCAGCAGCTCTAAGGATCAGGGGCAGTACTTC,CASSSKDQGQYF